This entry lists 27 T cell receptor beta chains sequenced from one sample in a study of cytomegalovirus exposure and HLA in healthy donors (dated by TCRdb to about 2017). Libraries were made using the immunoSEQ multiplex PCR assay. A mixture of 60 forward primers for TCR Vbeta segments and 13 reverse primers for TCR Jbeta segments was used in the multiplex PCR. TCRdb took over this immuneACCESS table, retaining in-frame rearrangements with V and J assigned. Such tables are incomplete; in checked studies, under half of the missing clones stem from an unresolved V gene, and the remainder is unexplained. The sample profile shows around 200,000 clones; 75% to 90% of them were found once. Approximately 0.31% of the sample rests with the top ten. The source material was PBMCs. These receptors originate from a woman aged 25 to 39 in good health and CMV-seronegative.

This chain joins TRBV11-3 and TRBJ2-3, with D perhaps TRBD2 (5 bases). The CDR3 contains 15 residues. CDR1 and CDR2 (germline): SGHNT, YENEEA. With 3 bases removed from V and 4 bases from J, the gap between germline ends came to 14 bases. The CDR3 loop reads CASSLGSTEADTQYF. In DNA form, the CDR3 reads TGTGCCAGCAGCTTGGGCTCGACGGAGGCAGATACGCAGTATTTT.

The sample holds one count of this clone. The V and J genes are TRBV27 and TRBJ2-1; 10 bases are shared with TRBD2. V lost 5 bases, J lost 8 bases, and 15 bases stayed unmatched. The length of the CDR3 is 17 residues. Per germline, CDR1 MNHEY and CDR2 SMNVEV (reference sequence). The CDR3 region is CASSPQPLAGAGDEQFF. The CDR3, as DNA: TGTGCCAGCAGTCCCCAACCCCTAGCGGGGGCTGGGGATGAGCAGTTCTTC.

This chain joins TRBV5-1 and TRBJ2-7; 9 bases are a match to TRBD1. Per the germline V gene, CDR1 is SGHRS and CDR2 is YFSETQ. The length of the CDR3 is 16 residues. With V trimmed by 0 bases and J by 3 bases, 7 bases remained unmatched. CDR3 amino acids: CASSLASGTGYYEQYF. The DNA for the CDR3 is TGCGCCAGCAGCTTGGCCTCCGGGACAGGGTACTACGAGCAGTACTTC.

The chain links TRBV5-1 to TRBJ2-7, with 8 bases identical to TRBD1. Germline-derived CDR1 and CDR2 are SGHRS and YFSETQ. The V gene end was trimmed by 2 bases and the J gene end by 3 bases; junction bases not matched to a gene: 16. This CDR3 region has 18 residues. The CDR3 bases are TGCGCCAGCAGCTTCAGACCCGTTCGGCAGGGGGCCGACTACGAGCAGTACTTC. As protein: CASSFRPVRQGADYEQYF. The full variable domain, with the rest looked up from reference TRBV5-1 and TRBJ2-7, is KAGVTQTPRYLIKTRGQQVTLSCSPISGHRSVSWYQQTPGQGLQFLFEYFSETQRNKGNFPGRFSGRQFSNSRSEMNVSTLELGDSALYLCASSFRPVRQGADYEQYFGPGTRLTVT.

The rearrangement uses TRBV10-3 and TRBJ2-2; 11 nucleotides match TRBD1. The germline V gene encodes CDR1 ENHRY and CDR2 SYGVKD. The CDR3 length is 14 residues. V shed 10 bases, J shed 4 bases, and the junction held 5 bases outside the gene matches. The CDR3 DNA reads as TGTGCCACCGGGACAGGGGGGACCACCGGGGAGCTGTTTTTT. It codes for CATGTGGTTGELFF.

The chain employs TRBV2 and TRBJ2-7, with D possibly TRBD1 on 5 matching bases. V lost 3 bases and J 2 bases, leaving 14 bases between the germline ends. Looked up from germline, CDR1 is SNHLY and CDR2 is FYNNEI. There are 15 residues in the CDR3. This CDR3 reads CASSDIEAGTYEQYF. DNA of the CDR3: TGTGCCAGCAGTGATATTGAGGCAGGGACCTACGAGCAGTACTTC.

The chain links TRBV7-9 to TRBJ1-2; 9 bases fit TRBD1. Germline CDR1 reads SEHNR; CDR2 reads FQNEAQ (reference sequence). The CDR3 length is 12 residues. V was pared by 6 bases and J by 8 bases, with 4 bases of the junction left unmatched. CDR3 DNA: TGTGCCAGCAGTACAGGGGGCGGAGGCTACACCTTC. Translation: CASSTGGGGYTF.

Here the CDR3 reads CASSPGLVNEQFF. CDR3 coding DNA: TGCGCCAGCAGCCCAGGACTAGTTAATGAGCAGTTCTTC. The chain links TRBV5-1 to TRBJ2-1, with 7 positions matching TRBD2. With V trimmed by 4 bases and J by 7 bases, 5 bases remained unmatched. CDR3 size: 13 residues. Looked up from germline, CDR1 is SGHRS and CDR2 is YFSETQ.

This chain connects TRBV7-9 to TRBJ1-2; D is undetermined. This CDR3 region has 12 residues. Germline V gene sequence: CDR1 SEHNR, CDR2 FQNEAQ (reference sequence). The V end lost 3 bases, the J end lost 4 bases, and 6 bases lay between the germline ends. The CDR3 nucleotides are TGTGCCAGCAGCTTCACGGGCTATGGCTACACCTTC. This gives the protein CASSFTGYGYTF.

The chain combines TRBV29-1 with TRBJ2-5, with 13 positions matching TRBD2. Germline assignment: CDR1 SQVTM and CDR2 ANQGSEA. The CDR3 consists of 13 residues. V lost 6 bases and J lost 10; bases outside the gene matches: 8. DNA for the CDR3: TGCAGCGTGATGGGACTAGCGGGAAAGGACCAGTACTTC. It is translated as CSVMGLAGKDQYF. The entire variable domain, with the rest obtained from reference TRBV29-1 and TRBJ2-5, is as follows: SAVISQKPSRDICQRGTSLTIQCQVDSQVTMMFWYRQQPGQSLTLIATANQGSEATYESGFVIDKFPISRPNLTFSTLTVSNMSPEDSSIYLCSVMGLAGKDQYFGPGTRLLVL.

The rearrangement uses TRBV5-1 and TRBJ2-6; TRBD1 matches 8 bases. Looked up from germline, CDR1 is SGHRS and CDR2 is YFSETQ. The J segment lost 1 base and the V segment lost 3 bases, leaving 6 bases of the junction unmatched. The CDR3 covers 17 residues. CDR3 nucleotides: TGCGCCAGCAGCTCGGGACAGGCGTGGTCTGGGGCCAACGTCCTGACTTTC. Protein: CASSSGQAWSGANVLTF. Based on the CDR3 plus reference TRBV5-1 and TRBJ2-6, the full variable domain is KAGVTQTPRYLIKTRGQQVTLSCSPISGHRSVSWYQQTPGQGLQFLFEYFSETQRNKGNFPGRFSGRQFSNSRSEMNVSTLELGDSALYLCASSSGQAWSGANVLTFGAGSRLTVL.

The genes are TRBV7-2 and TRBJ1-2; D is undetermined. CDR1 and CDR2 from the germline V gene are SGHTA and FQGNSA. This CDR3 region has 15 residues. The V end lost 5 bases, the J end lost 7 bases, and 20 bases lay between the germline ends. This chain's CDR3 is CASSLGDTVISGYTF. In nucleotides, the CDR3 is TGTGCCAGCAGCCTAGGTGACACTGTGATCAGTGGCTACACCTTC.

V and J are TRBV28 and TRBJ2-3; possible D gene TRBD1, 5 bases. Per germline, CDR1 MDHEN and CDR2 SYDVKM. There are 13 residues in the CDR3. CDR3 protein: CASRAGYPDTQYF. CDR3 coding DNA: TGTGCTTCCCGGGCAGGGTATCCAGATACGCAGTATTTT.

V usage is TRBV4-1 and J usage is TRBJ2-5; a possible D gene is TRBD2 (5 bases). V lost 5 bases and J 9 bases, leaving 13 bases between the germline ends. The CDR3 runs to 12 residues. Germline V gives CDR1 MGHRA, CDR2 YSYEKL. For the CDR3, the DNA is TGCGCCAGCAGCTATCAGAACGGGGCCCAGTACTTC. Protein: CASSYQNGAQYF.

The J gene is TRBJ2-1, the V gene TRBV28, with TRBD1 matching 7 bases. The V and J ends lost 3 bases and 1 base, in that order; junction bases with no gene match: 6. Germline values: CDR1 MDHEN, CDR2 SYDVKM. This CDR3 spans 16 amino acids. The CDR3 spells CASSLIGQVSYNEQFF. The CDR3 bases are TGTGCCAGCAGTTTGATAGGACAGGTATCCTACAATGAGCAGTTCTTC. Filled out from reference TRBV28 and TRBJ2-1, the complete variable domain reads DVKVTQSSRYLVKRTGEKVFLECVQDMDHENMFWYRQDPGLGLRLIYFSYDVKMKEKGDIPEGYSVSREKKERFSLILESASTNQTSMYLCASSLIGQVSYNEQFFGPGTRLTVL.

CDR3 sequence: CASSPRGPNYEQYF. Written as DNA, the CDR3 is TGTGCCAGCTCACCCAGGGGGCCGAACTACGAGCAGTACTTC. The rearrangement uses TRBV18 and TRBJ2-7, with 8 bases identical to TRBD1. The length of the CDR3 is 14 residues. Germline V gene lookup returns CDR1 KGHSH and CDR2 LQKENI. With 3 bases clipped from V and 3 bases from J, the junction kept 4 bases outside the gene matches.

The chain's CDR3 is CASNTGGTDTQYF. CDR3 nucleotide sequence: TGTGCCAGCAACACGGGAGGAACAGATACGCAGTATTTT. The genes are TRBV28 and TRBJ2-3; TRBD2 aligns across 7 bases. Looked up from germline, CDR1 is MDHEN and CDR2 is SYDVKM. This CDR3 is built from 13 residues. The V gene end was trimmed by 7 bases and the J gene end by 3 bases; junction bases not matched to a gene: 4.

The gene calls are TRBV6-5 and TRBJ1-1, with 7 bases aligning to TRBD1. Trimming took 10 bases from V and 4 from J; bases not matched to a gene: 9. The CDR3 runs 13 residues. Looked up from germline, CDR1 is MNHEY and CDR2 is SVGAGI. The CDR3 DNA is TGTGCCACCCACACAGGGGTGTTCACTGAAGCTTTCTTT. This encodes CATHTGVFTEAFF.

This chain links TRBV4-2 with TRBJ1-5; no clear D gene. From germline, CDR1 is LGHNA and CDR2 YNFKEQ. Trimming cost V 0 bases and J 7 bases, with 13 bases left between them. This CDR3 has 15 residues. CDR3 region: CASSQDQAAKQPQHF. The CDR3 region has the DNA TGTGCCAGCAGCCAAGATCAGGCAGCTAAACAGCCCCAGCATTTT.

Comments on this clone: One end of the junction fails to match germline, which may point to a read error. The same CDR3 also results from other DNA sequences found in this sample. The rearrangement links TRBV19 to TRBJ1-1; D perhaps matches TRBD1 (5 bases). The CDR3 is 14 amino acids. Germline V gene data show CDR1 as LNHDA and CDR2 as SQIVND (reference sequence). The DNA of the CDR3 is TGTGCCAGTAGTGTGCGGGGTTTAGGGACTGAAGCCTTCTTT. It translates to CASSVRGLGTEAFF.

The J gene is TRBJ2-2, the V gene TRBV6-5; D is perhaps TRBD2 (6 bases). From germline, CDR1 is MNHEY and CDR2 SVGAGI. This CDR3 region has 15 residues. Trimming left V 11 bases short and J 8 bases short, with 24 bases between. The CDR3 spells CACSRGRSTGGELFF. The CDR3 DNA reads as TGTGCCTGTAGCCGGGGGAGATCAACGGGTGGGGAGCTGTTTTTT.

The rearrangement links TRBV7-3 to TRBJ2-7; tentative D call: TRBD2 (6 bases). The CDR3 has 16 residues. Germline CDR1 is SGHTA and CDR2 is FQGTGA. Trimming left V 1 base short and J 4 bases short, with 17 bases between. The CDR3 loop reads CASSLIVGREIYEQYF. For the CDR3, the DNA is TGTGCCAGCAGCTTAATAGTGGGACGGGAGATTTACGAGCAGTACTTC.

This clone was counted once. The genes are TRBV4-1 and TRBJ2-7; 9 bases fit TRBD1. CDR1 and CDR2 (germline): MGHRA, YSYEKL. With V trimmed by 0 bases and J by 0 bases, 9 bases remained unmatched. The CDR3 is made up of 18 amino acids. The chain's CDR3 is CASSQERRGTGSSYEQYF. The CDR3 region has the DNA TGCGCCAGCAGCCAAGAAAGAAGGGGGACAGGGTCCTCCTACGAGCAGTACTTC.

The V gene is TRBV18, the J gene TRBJ1-1; D remains unclear. Germline V gives CDR1 KGHSH, CDR2 LQKENI. With 1 base removed from V and 1 base from J, the gap between germline ends came to 10 bases. The CDR3 totals 15 residues. The CDR3 sequence: CASSPRWAENTEAFF. DNA for the CDR3: TGTGCCAGCTCACCACGATGGGCAGAGAACACTGAAGCTTTCTTT. Full variable domain (missing parts from reference TRBV18 and TRBJ1-1): NAGVMQNPRHLVRRRGQEARLRCSPMKGHSHVYWYRQLPEEGLKFMVYLQKENIIDESGMPKERFSAEFPKEGPSILRIQQVVRGDSAAYFCASSPRWAENTEAFFGQGTRLTVV.

This clone was seen once. The rearrangement joins TRBV11-2 to TRBJ1-6; 9 bases are shared with TRBD1. The CDR3 length is 16 residues. V gave up 5 bases and J gave up 6 bases; unmatched junction bases: 8. Germline CDR1 and CDR2: SGHAT and FQNNGV. CDR3 sequence reads: CASSATGTGSNSPLHF. The CDR3 nucleotides read TGTGCCAGCAGCGCGACCGGGACAGGGTCTAATTCACCCCTCCACTTT. The whole variable domain, filled in from reference TRBV11-2 and TRBJ1-6, reads EAGVAQSPRYKIIEKRQSVAFWCNPISGHATLYWYQQILGQGPKLLIQFQNNGVVDDSQLPKDRFSAERLKGVDSTLKIQPAKLEDSAVYLCASSATGTGSNSPLHFGNGTRLTVT.

The chain is built from TRBV28 and TRBJ1-2; the match to TRBD1 covers 7 bases. V lost 6 bases, J lost 4 bases, and 2 bases stayed unmatched. Germline V CDR1 and CDR2: MDHEN, SYDVKM. The CDR3 totals 12 residues. CDR3: CASSDRVYGYTF. CDR3 nucleotides: TGTGCCAGCAGCGACAGGGTCTATGGCTACACCTTC.

This clone has only a few counts. One junction end disagrees with the germline gene, perhaps due to a read error. V usage is TRBV5-4 and J usage is TRBJ2-7, with TRBD1 identical over 8 bases. CDR3 size: 17 residues. Germline V gene lookup returns CDR1 SGHNT and CDR2 YYREEE (reference sequence). In DNA form, the CDR3 reads TGTGCCAGCAGCCTACACGGTAGGCCAGGGGGCTCCAACGAGCAGTACTTC. Protein sequence: CASSLHGRPGGSNEQYF.